This T cell receptor (beta chain) appears in the sequencing data of a study of beta chain features in type 1 diabetes. Study-wide results and caveats: Shorter templates may be favored by PCR, equally so in patients and controls. Shorter TCRB CDR3s, moderately but significantly so, marked every one of the four CD4+ subsets in Type 1 diabetes patients.

This clone was seen a few times. Its cognate antigen is unknown. Using CD45RO/CCR7/CD25/CD127/CD95/CD27, CD4+ naive, central memory, regulatory and stem cell-like memory cells were sorted. Reverse transcribing all isolated RNA meant expressed TCRB transcripts were sequenced. Sequencing was performed with immunoSEQ multiplex PCR; in TCRdb, only in-frame clones are kept and a portion is missing. This table holds approximately 280,000 clones, 14% to 15% found once. V was pared by 0 bases and J by 6 bases, with 5 bases between. CDR1 and CDR2 from the germline V gene are SGDLS and YYNGEE. This CDR3 spans 12 amino acids.

The TCR comes from a man between 18 and 35 years old with type 1 diabetes. The genes are TRBV9 and TRBJ2-3; D gene unclear. The sequencing input was naive CD4+ T cells from blood. CDR3 coding DNA: TGTGCCAGCAGCGTAGCCGGGGATACGCAGTATTTT. It specifies CASSVAGDTQYF. The full variable domain, rest sourced from reference TRBV9 and TRBJ2-3, is DSGVTQTPKHLITATGQRVTLRCSPRSGDLSVYWYQQSLDQGLQFLIQYYNGEERAKGNILERFSAQQFPDLHSELNLSSLELGDSALYFCASSVAGDTQYFGPGTRLTVL.